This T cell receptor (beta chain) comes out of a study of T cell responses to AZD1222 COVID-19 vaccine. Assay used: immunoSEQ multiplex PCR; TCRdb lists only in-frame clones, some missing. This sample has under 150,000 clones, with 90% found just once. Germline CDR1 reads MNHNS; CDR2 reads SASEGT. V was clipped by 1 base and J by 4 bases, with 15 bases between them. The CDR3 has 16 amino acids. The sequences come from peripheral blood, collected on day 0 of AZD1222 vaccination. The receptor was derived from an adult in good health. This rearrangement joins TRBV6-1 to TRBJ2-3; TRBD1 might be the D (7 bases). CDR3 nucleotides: TGTGCCAGCAGTGAAGTTAGCAGGGGGAGGTCAGATACGCAGTATTTT. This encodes CASSEVSRGRSDTQYF.